This T cell receptor beta chain appears in the sequencing data of a study of blood T cell repertoires in COVID-19. Study in general: Samples representing acute and convalescent COVID-19 were sourced from the United States, Italy and Spain. Sources were T cells, B-cell-depleted T cells, or PBMCs; the material itself was cDNA or gDNA.

Authors' analysis steps: Quantification of nucleated cells was approximated via reference gene primer amplification. The table came from immunoSEQ multiplex PCR; TCRdb's copy has only in-frame clones and leaves some out. The V and J calls and clone size were taken over from that table, and D and trimming were inferred from the DNA. The sample includes about 210,000 clones, 88% of them seen just once. The ends were cut back, 6 bases at V and 7 bases at J, with 9 bases in the middle. The CDR3 sequence is 12 residues long. Germline V lookup: CDR1 MDHEN, CDR2 SYDVKM. The chain carries TRBV28 and TRBJ2-2, with D uncertain. The sequencing input was peripheral blood. The TCR sequence derives from an older man with acute or convalescent COVID-19. The CDR3 sequence is CASSPLYGELFF. The CDR3 coding sequence is TGTGCCAGCAGCCCTCTATACGGGGAGCTGTTTTTT.